What follows describes a single T cell receptor beta chain. What it binds is not known. J was trimmed by 4 bases and V by 2 bases; bases with no gene match: 3. Germline V gives CDR1 SGDLS, CDR2 YYNGEE. This CDR3 has 14 amino acids. These data belong to a study of cytomegalovirus exposure and HLA in healthy donors. On the study more broadly: A data release that came early held some 79 million unique TCRs from HLA-typed donors.

The study's findings and limits: Published work reported that the classifier diagnosed cytomegalovirus status with high specificity and sensitivity.

Vbeta (60) and Jbeta (13) primers were used in the PCR. Generated by immunoSEQ multiplex PCR, the TCRdb table keeps only in-frame clones and is missing some. The repertoire holds roughly 160,000 clones, with around four fifths as singletons. The sequenced material came from PBMCs. The sequence came from a woman aged 50 to 60 in good health and CMV-seronegative. The rearrangement links TRBV9 to TRBJ2-5; 9 nucleotides line up with TRBD2. This chain's CDR3 is CASSVGGGAETQYF. The CDR3 region has the DNA TGTGCCAGCAGCGTCGGCGGGGGGGCAGAGACCCAGTACTTC.